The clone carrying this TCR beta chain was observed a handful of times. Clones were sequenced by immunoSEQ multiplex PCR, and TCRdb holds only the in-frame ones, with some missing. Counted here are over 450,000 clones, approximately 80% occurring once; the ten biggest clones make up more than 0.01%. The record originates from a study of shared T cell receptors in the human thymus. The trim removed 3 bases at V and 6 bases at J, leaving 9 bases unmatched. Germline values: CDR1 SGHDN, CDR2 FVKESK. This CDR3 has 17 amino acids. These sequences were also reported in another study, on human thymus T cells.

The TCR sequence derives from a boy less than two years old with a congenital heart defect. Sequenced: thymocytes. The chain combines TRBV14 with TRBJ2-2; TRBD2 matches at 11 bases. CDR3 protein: CASSHGLAGGSSGELFF. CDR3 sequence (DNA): TGTGCCAGCAGCCATGGGCTAGCGGGAGGTTCTTCCGGGGAGCTGTTTTTT.